The clone carrying this T cell receptor beta chain was seen just once. Its specificity is not known. The sample is drawn from a study of shared clonotypes between healthy human individuals. Profiled with immunoSEQ multiplex PCR; TCRdb holds only in-frame clones, not every one. This table has about 820,000 clones, about 91% appearing once. The study's findings and limits: Estimated clonotype richness was generally higher in naive than memory subsets. Generation probability values for non-shared clonotypes were lower than those for clonotypes shared by all four donors.

Terminally differentiated effector memory CD45RA+ cells were excluded by CCR7 positive selection of CD45RO-negative cells. The sequence came from a man aged 25 to 45 in good health. The sample was naive CD8+ T cells sorted from blood.

In nucleotides, the CDR3 is TGTGCCAGCAGCCCCAGGGGGGCCGGGGAGCTGTTTTTT. This sequence encodes CASSPRGAGELFF. The chain is built from TRBV5-5 and TRBJ2-2, with a tentative D call TRBD1 (7 bases). The V gene lost 4 bases and the J gene lost 6 bases, with 10 bases spanning the gap. The V gene's germline CDR1 is SGHKS and CDR2 YYEKEE (reference sequence). CDR3 length: 13 residues. The complete variable domain, with remaining parts taken from reference TRBV5-5 and TRBJ2-2, reads DAGVTQSPTHLIKTRGQQVTLRCSPISGHKSVSWYQQVLGQGPQFIFQYYEKEERGRGNFPDRFSARQFPNYSSELNVNALLLGDSALYLCASSPRGAGELFFGEGSRLTVL.